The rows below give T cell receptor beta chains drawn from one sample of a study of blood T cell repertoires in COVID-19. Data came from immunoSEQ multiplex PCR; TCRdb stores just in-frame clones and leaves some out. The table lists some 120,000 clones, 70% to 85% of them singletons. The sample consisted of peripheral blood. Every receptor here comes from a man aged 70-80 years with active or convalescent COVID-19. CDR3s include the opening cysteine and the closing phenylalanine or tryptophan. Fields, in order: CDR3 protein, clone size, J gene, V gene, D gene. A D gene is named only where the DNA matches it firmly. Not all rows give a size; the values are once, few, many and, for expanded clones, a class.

CDR3aa: CASSFSSGRSLEQYF
abundance: few
j_gene: TRBJ2-7
v_gene: TRBV11-3
d_gene: TRBD2

CDR3aa: CANRFDRTPREAFF
abundance: -
j_gene: TRBJ1-1
v_gene: TRBV6-6
d_gene: -

CDR3aa: CASSQVGTASTDTQYF
abundance: -
j_gene: TRBJ2-3
v_gene: TRBV5-6
d_gene: TRBD1

CDR3aa: CASSSRGVNTEAFF
abundance: -
j_gene: TRBJ1-1
v_gene: TRBV7-8
d_gene: -

CDR3aa: CASSQAQVMNTEAFF
abundance: once
j_gene: TRBJ1-1
v_gene: TRBV4-1
d_gene: -

CDR3aa: CASSQGGATGYQETQYF
abundance: -
j_gene: TRBJ2-5
v_gene: TRBV5-6
d_gene: -

CDR3aa: CASSHRAGPTKSRAFF
abundance: few
j_gene: TRBJ1-1
v_gene: TRBV4-1
d_gene: -

CDR3aa: CATSRGGQSNTGELFF
abundance: -
j_gene: TRBJ2-2
v_gene: TRBV15
d_gene: TRBD1

CDR3aa: CASSVAGEGRDTQYF
abundance: -
j_gene: TRBJ2-3
v_gene: TRBV9
d_gene: -

CDR3aa: CATSRGGGGSYNEQFF
abundance: -
j_gene: TRBJ2-1
v_gene: TRBV15
d_gene: TRBD2

CDR3aa: CASSWGGPNNEQFF
abundance: few
j_gene: TRBJ2-1
v_gene: TRBV7-2
d_gene: -

CDR3aa: CASSIVWTADNQPQHF
abundance: -
j_gene: TRBJ1-5
v_gene: TRBV19
d_gene: -

CDR3aa: CASSLGSGGTYEQYF
abundance: once
j_gene: TRBJ2-7
v_gene: TRBV7-6
d_gene: TRBD2

CDR3aa: CAISESRFASGGQSSYNEQFF
abundance: -
j_gene: TRBJ2-1
v_gene: TRBV10-3
d_gene: TRBD2

CDR3aa: CASSQPTGECQPQHF
abundance: -
j_gene: TRBJ1-5
v_gene: TRBV3-1/TRBV3-2
d_gene: TRBD1

CDR3aa: CASSELKQGASEQYF
abundance: -
j_gene: TRBJ2-7
v_gene: TRBV6-1
d_gene: TRBD1

CDR3aa: CASSPPGNSGNTIYF
abundance: -
j_gene: TRBJ1-3
v_gene: TRBV18
d_gene: -

CDR3aa: CASSIGTQVRTSTDTQYF
abundance: -
j_gene: TRBJ2-3
v_gene: TRBV19
d_gene: -

CDR3aa: CASLRDSNQPQHF
abundance: -
j_gene: TRBJ1-5
v_gene: TRBV19
d_gene: -

CDR3aa: CASSPRTGNEKLFF
abundance: -
j_gene: TRBJ1-4
v_gene: TRBV5-1
d_gene: TRBD1

CDR3aa: CASSGGQGAANSPLHF
abundance: -
j_gene: TRBJ1-6
v_gene: TRBV2
d_gene: TRBD1

CDR3aa: CASSRGYNEQFF
abundance: many
j_gene: TRBJ2-1
v_gene: TRBV7-2
d_gene: -

CDR3aa: CASSYRWDRGANTEAFF
abundance: few
j_gene: TRBJ1-1
v_gene: TRBV6-2/TRBV6-3
d_gene: TRBD1

CDR3aa: CASRVQGGELFF
abundance: -
j_gene: TRBJ2-2
v_gene: TRBV7-9
d_gene: -

CDR3aa: CASSPNRSRQPQHF
abundance: once
j_gene: TRBJ1-5
v_gene: TRBV27
d_gene: -

CDR3aa: CASSTRGNSGNTIYF
abundance: -
j_gene: TRBJ1-3
v_gene: TRBV5-5
d_gene: -

CDR3aa: CASSYAQGASTDTQYF
abundance: few
j_gene: TRBJ2-3
v_gene: TRBV6-5
d_gene: TRBD1

CDR3aa: CASSLSGGSYNEQFF
abundance: -
j_gene: TRBJ2-1
v_gene: TRBV7-2
d_gene: TRBD2

CDR3aa: CASSQGVSNQPQHF
abundance: -
j_gene: TRBJ1-5
v_gene: TRBV27
d_gene: TRBD1

CDR3aa: CASSASGGRGYEQYF
abundance: few
j_gene: TRBJ2-7
v_gene: TRBV7-3
d_gene: TRBD2

CDR3aa: CASTLTSGREQFF
abundance: once
j_gene: TRBJ2-1
v_gene: TRBV12-3/TRBV12-4
d_gene: TRBD2

CDR3aa: CASSPGRDSGNTIYF
abundance: -
j_gene: TRBJ1-3
v_gene: TRBV11-3
d_gene: -

CDR3aa: CASSPKTSGTYNEQFF
abundance: -
j_gene: TRBJ2-1
v_gene: TRBV18
d_gene: TRBD2

CDR3aa: CASSFGLPNEKLFF
abundance: -
j_gene: TRBJ1-4
v_gene: TRBV7-9
d_gene: -

CDR3aa: CASSEGRLDFNQPQHF
abundance: once
j_gene: TRBJ1-5
v_gene: TRBV6-1
d_gene: -

CDR3aa: CASRPVGGDGYGYTF
abundance: -
j_gene: TRBJ1-2
v_gene: TRBV4-3
d_gene: -

CDR3aa: CASSVRSTARTGELFF
abundance: -
j_gene: TRBJ2-2
v_gene: TRBV9
d_gene: -

CDR3aa: CASSQLGTQETQYF
abundance: -
j_gene: TRBJ2-5
v_gene: TRBV3-1/TRBV3-2
d_gene: -

CDR3aa: CSVAGQGHTEAFF
abundance: -
j_gene: TRBJ1-1
v_gene: TRBV29-1
d_gene: TRBD1

CDR3aa: CASSDYRDSHEAFF
abundance: medium-sized
j_gene: TRBJ1-1
v_gene: TRBV2
d_gene: TRBD1

CDR3aa: CASSIDERDNEQFF
abundance: -
j_gene: TRBJ2-1
v_gene: TRBV19
d_gene: -

CDR3aa: CASSPLAGVGPDTQYF
abundance: -
j_gene: TRBJ2-3
v_gene: TRBV11-3
d_gene: TRBD2

CDR3aa: CASSPGTGKNTEAFF
abundance: -
j_gene: TRBJ1-1
v_gene: TRBV6-2/TRBV6-3
d_gene: TRBD1

CDR3aa: CASSPNSREGQDTQYF
abundance: -
j_gene: TRBJ2-3
v_gene: TRBV7-8
d_gene: TRBD2

CDR3aa: CASSVQTGVRDNEQFF
abundance: -
j_gene: TRBJ2-1
v_gene: TRBV18
d_gene: TRBD1

CDR3aa: CASSYSNRGPGGYTF
abundance: -
j_gene: TRBJ1-2
v_gene: TRBV6-5
d_gene: TRBD1

CDR3aa: CASSKVGCEGPPPSNTEAFF
abundance: -
j_gene: TRBJ1-1
v_gene: TRBV21-1
d_gene: -

CDR3aa: CASSPRTSGTYEQYF
abundance: -
j_gene: TRBJ2-7
v_gene: TRBV7-8
d_gene: TRBD2

CDR3aa: CATSRRNPGLDTQYF
abundance: -
j_gene: TRBJ2-3
v_gene: TRBV15
d_gene: -

CDR3aa: CASSRQGLISGNTIYF
abundance: -
j_gene: TRBJ1-3
v_gene: TRBV3-1/TRBV3-2
d_gene: -

CDR3aa: CASSRLGSSDTQYF
abundance: -
j_gene: TRBJ2-3
v_gene: TRBV7-2
d_gene: -

CDR3aa: CSASGGLAKRDEQFF
abundance: -
j_gene: TRBJ2-1
v_gene: TRBV20-1
d_gene: -

CDR3aa: CASSPEGQREQFF
abundance: -
j_gene: TRBJ2-1
v_gene: TRBV18
d_gene: TRBD1

CDR3aa: CASTRQGNGNTEAFF
abundance: -
j_gene: TRBJ1-1
v_gene: TRBV7-8
d_gene: TRBD1

CDR3aa: CASSSSTSGSFNEQFF
abundance: -
j_gene: TRBJ2-1
v_gene: TRBV7-3
d_gene: TRBD2

CDR3aa: CASSSRQGGVNQPQHF
abundance: -
j_gene: TRBJ1-5
v_gene: TRBV27
d_gene: TRBD1